These 8 T cell receptor beta chains came from one sample sequenced in a study of blood T cell repertoires in COVID-19. Measured with immunoSEQ multiplex PCR; TCRdb has only the in-frame clones, and not every one. This table holds under 200,000 clones, more than 70% found once. Sequencing input: peripheral blood. These receptors came from a man aged 50-59 years with active or convalescent COVID-19.

This rearrangement joins TRBV24-1 to TRBJ1-2, with D possibly matching TRBD1 (5 bases). Germline assignment: CDR1 KGHDR and CDR2 SFDVKD. V was shortened by 5 bases and J by 4 bases, with 13 bases between the two germline ends. This CDR3 is 14 amino acids long. The CDR3 DNA is TGTGCCACCAGTGGGGCTAGGGGCGGCTATGGCTACACCTTC. As protein: CATSGARGGYGYTF.

The table lists this clone with a few counts. The chain joins TRBV4-1 to TRBJ1-3, with a weak D call TRBD1 (6 bases). The V end lost 1 base, the J end lost 0 bases, and 10 bases lay between the germline ends. The CDR3 loop spans 16 amino acids. CDR1 is MGHRA and CDR2 is YSYEKL in the germline V gene. CDR3 in DNA: TGCGCCAGCAGCCAAGCACAGGGACCCTCTGGAAACACCATATATTTT. The encoded protein is CASSQAQGPSGNTIYF.

V and J are TRBV4-2 and TRBJ1-3, with TRBD1 identical over 8 bases. The CDR3 loop spans 16 amino acids. J was trimmed by 1 base and V by 1 base; bases with no gene match: 3. Looked up from germline, CDR1 is LGHNA and CDR2 is YNFKEQ. This CDR3 is CASSQGQGASGNTIYF. The CDR3 nucleotides read TGTGCCAGCAGCCAAGGCCAGGGGGCGTCTGGAAACACCATATATTTT.

This sequence joins TRBV6-6 and TRBJ1-1; D not resolved. There are 12 residues in the CDR3. V lost 6 bases, J lost 5 bases, and 10 bases lay in between. Germline V gene lookup returns CDR1 MNHNY and CDR2 SVGAGI (reference sequence). In DNA form, the CDR3 reads TGTGCCAGCAGCCTGACTAGGACTGAAGCTTTCTTT. Translation gives CASSLTRTEAFF.

This chain links TRBV29-1 with TRBJ2-7; 10 nucleotides match TRBD1. The germline V gene encodes CDR1 SQVTM and CDR2 ANQGSEA. The CDR3 length is 13 residues. The trim removed 7 bases at V and 4 bases at J, leaving 7 bases unmatched. The CDR3 is CSARTGGIYEQYF. The CDR3 DNA reads TGCAGCGCCCGGACAGGGGGAATTTACGAGCAGTACTTC.

This clone was detected only once. The gene calls are TRBV6-2 or TRBV6-3 and TRBJ2-7, with 9 bases identical to TRBD1. Looked up from germline, CDR1 is MNHEY and CDR2 is SVGEGT. Unmatched junction bases numbered 9, after V lost 4 bases and J lost 5 bases. This CDR3 is built from 15 residues. The CDR3 DNA reads as TGTGCCAGCAGTTCCCAAACAGGGGGCAGGGACGAGCAGTACTTC. Its protein is CASSSQTGGRDEQYF.

This clone was seen a handful of times. The V and J genes are TRBV13 and TRBJ1-5; 8 bases align to TRBD1. This CDR3 contains 15 residues. The germline V gene encodes CDR1 PRHDT and CDR2 FYEKMQ (reference sequence). V trimming: 5 bases; J trimming: 4 bases; junction bases outside the gene matches: 7. In DNA, the CDR3 is TGTGCCAGCAGCCCTAGACAGGGGCGGAATCAGCCCCAGCATTTT. Amino acids: CASSPRQGRNQPQHF.

CDR3 bases: TGTGCCAGCTCACCGAGACAGGGGTCCACTGAAGCTTTCTTT. Protein: CASSPRQGSTEAFF. The rearrangement links TRBV18 to TRBJ1-1; 8 bases agree with TRBD1. V lost 3 bases, J lost 4 bases, and 4 bases stayed unmatched. This CDR3 comprises 14 residues. Looked up from germline, CDR1 is KGHSH and CDR2 is LQKENI.